The present T cell receptor (beta chain) was sequenced within a study of CD8 T cells in Susac syndrome. As for the study in general: Within the sequenced Susac syndrome patient group, five or six exhibited active disease and eight were in remission.

Whole-study findings and limits: CD8+ clones in Susac expanded most in TEMRA cells and active patients.

Reverse transcription of about 0.45 to 1 ug RNA was performed with random hexamers. An immunoSEQ multiplex PCR amplified TCR beta CDR3 over 54 Vbeta and 13 Jbeta. A single record per CDR3 protein comes from TCRdb applying MiXCR to the immunoSEQ multiplex PCR reads. The repertoire has 95,000 to 150,000 distinct CDR3 sequences, more than 90% of them found once; the top ten carry approximately 0.2%. Points on this clonotype: The antigen remains undetermined.

There are 14 residues in the CDR3. V was trimmed by 5 bases and J by 7 bases, leaving 15 bases between them. CDR1 and CDR2 (germline): MNHEY, SVGAGI. The receptor comes from a human donor with Susac syndrome. The chain carries TRBV6-5 and TRBJ2-1, with D perhaps matching TRBD1 (5 bases). Sequences were obtained from CD8+ T cells from PBMCs. CDR3 loop: CASSTFREKNEQFF. The CDR3 coding sequence is TGTGCCAGCAGTACCTTCAGGGAAAAGAATGAGCAGTTCTTC.